This T cell receptor (beta chain) was captured by sequencing in a study of beta chain features in type 1 diabetes (dated by TCRdb to the late 2010s). Notes on the research overall: No differences in mean age, gender distribution, total cell number or subset yield were found between patients and healthy donors. A total of about 110 million sorted cells were examined across all samples, and the number of cells per subset was strongly correlated with RNA yield. The study compared the TCRB repertoires of sorted circulating CD4+ T cell subsets in recently diagnosed type 1 diabetes patients with those in matched healthy donors. Naive and central memory subsets were obtained from all 30 or so donors, but regulatory and stem cell-like memory subsets were isolated from only 8 patients and roughly 8 healthy donors.

The entire amount of isolated RNA was reverse transcribed using the High Capacity cDNA Reverse Transcription Kit, so the sequenced TCRB transcripts were expressed ones. Deep immunoSEQ sequencing was performed on naive, central memory and regulatory T cell samples, with an average of roughly 3.3 million total reads per sample. Sorted cells were lysed in RLT buffer and RNA was extracted with DNase-treated RNeasy Micro or Mini kits, depending on cell number. To prevent cross-contamination, every cell subset was processed on its own, while patient and healthy donor samples were processed together. The immunoSEQ multiplex PCR was used to amplify TCRB sequences from cDNA, generating 87-bp fragments that spanned the CDR3 region. Sequencing of the amplicons was performed on the Illumina HiSeq platform. Turning to the authors' computational methods: PCR bias was corrected computationally using synthetic template baselines, and reads within Hamming distance 2 were collapsed, with unmergeable singletons discarded. Reads were aligned to IMGT to assign V, D and J genes, CDR3 length, and insertions or deletions at six rearrangement sites. Clonotype counts were normalized to sorted cell number within each subset before computing true diversity and Gini coefficients with the tcR R package. The overlap coefficient, calculated on TCRB nucleotide sequences, was used to measure repertoire sharing. As a proxy for the pre-selection repertoire, out-of-frame TCRB sequences from naive cells were analyzed. This immuneACCESS table, as held by TCRdb, lists in-frame sequences with V and J called but not all clones. Of the missing ones, under half trace to an unresolved V gene in checked studies; the others have no known cause. Clone size and V and J calls were adopted from that table, with D and trimming inferred from the DNA. A total of roughly 610,000 clones appear in this sample, roughly 16% of them only once. The ten largest clones capture about 0.093% of the sample.

This clone has a handful of counts. Its recognized antigen is unknown. No per-base quality is available; no much larger clone lies one base away. Results the study describes overall, beyond this receptor: Shorter templates might be favored by PCR, yet because patient and control samples were amplified and corrected together, any such skew would affect both groups equally. Naive, central memory and regulatory TCRB repertoires appeared to be more alike among patients than among healthy donors. Because the HLA sub-analyses included only small numbers of individuals, any influence of HLA type on TCRB rearrangement was left unresolved. At VDJ recombination sites, patients with type 1 diabetes made fewer insertions and deleted more nucleotides, a pattern implying thymic rearrangement abnormalities. A moderate but significant shortening of TCRB CDR3 length was observed in type 1 diabetes patients in all four CD4+ subsets. Sequencing cDNA rather than genomic DNA could over-represent highly expressing activated cells, although activation and CD3 levels did not differ between groups.

Each donor gave one peripheral blood draw, roughly 120 mL on average, collected into heparinised tubes. A BD FACSAria II was used to sort naive, central memory, regulatory and stem cell-like memory CD4+ T cells with a panel that included CD45RO, CCR7, CD25, CD127, CD95 and CD27. All sorted populations exceeded 95% purity. PBMCs were isolated right away by Lymphoprep density gradient centrifugation and were stained directly, without culture. So that batch effects would be minimized, each experiment stained and sorted samples in pairs, pairing one healthy donor with one patient. Reading the germline V gene (reference sequence) gives CDR1 DFQATT and CDR2 SNEGSKA. V was cut back by 1 base and J by 5 bases, leaving a gap of 6 bases between them. The CDR3, cysteine through phenylalanine, is 11 amino acids long. Only CDR3 DNA remains: 33 bases, in frame from the first base.

The specimen was naive CD4+ T cells from blood. The sample's cell subset or site, from its label and the paper: true naive CD4+ T cells. In this chain, TRBV20-1 is recombined with TRBJ2-7, with the D gene call left open. The receptor comes from a man aged 18 to 30 in good health. The DNA sequence reads TGCAGTGCTAGAGTCCGCAACGAGCAGTACTTC. It codes for CSARVRNEQYF.